This T cell receptor (beta chain) came from a study of CD8 T cells in ankylosing spondylitis. Study conclusions and caveats: There were earlier reports of some motif variants in reactive arthritis synovial fluid and blood. CD8+ disease-linked clones were present at relatively low frequencies in blood. Blood from ankylosing spondylitis patients appeared to carry a characteristic roughly eight-variant TCR beta motif.

This clonotype has more than one count but fewer than ten. Its antigen is not identified. Quantitative 5'-RACE with molecular barcodes was used to make the TCR beta libraries. Using its own MiXCR run on the 5' RACE reads, TCRdb lists one record per CDR3 protein. The table shows fewer than 500,000 distinct CDR3 sequences, with around 22% occurring only once. The TCR was taken from a male donor with ankylosing spondylitis. The material sequenced was blood, either unsorted or a sorted T cell fraction (not recorded which).

CDR3 loop: CSANLRGGSGNTIYF. For the CDR3, the DNA is TGCAGTGCTAACCTACGGGGGGGATCTGGAAACACCATATATTTT. The rearrangement uses TRBV20-1 and TRBJ1-3; D possibly corresponds to TRBD1 (5 bases). V was cut by 4 bases and J by 1 base, with 14 bases left in between. The CDR3 contains 15 residues. Looked up from germline, CDR1 is DFQATT and CDR2 is SNEGSKA (reference sequence).